This T cell receptor (beta chain) was documented in a study of tumor-infiltrating lymphocytes in primary liver carcinoma (dated by TCRdb to about 2017). With regard to the full study: Between November 2015 and early 2016, a handful of patients in China with histopathologically diagnosed primary liver carcinoma had their tumors surgically resected. Of the five patients (three men and two women, aged 30 to 69 years), four had hepatocellular carcinoma and one had combined HCC and intrahepatic cholangiocarcinoma. The tumors of the five patients were staged as T1-T3 N0M0, with maximum diameters ranging from 4.2 to 10 cm. Samples yielded roughly 3.65 to 7.5 million productive TCRbeta reads; read depth did not differ significantly between tissue types. The study combined TCRbeta repertoire sequencing, expression microarrays and whole-exome sequencing across five regions of each liver tumor, with adjacent normal tissue and blood. A total of approximately 35 specimens from 5 patients underwent TCRbeta repertoire sequencing, comprising 25 tumor regions, 5 adjacent noncancerous liver tissues and 5 peripheral blood samples. Technical replicate repertoires showed high reproducibility, with mean shared-clone rates roughly 0.87 and correlation coefficients above 0.95. Findings and caveats that apply to the study as a whole: Because the samples were bulk and unsorted, CD4+ and CD8+ T cell repertoires could not be compared. Consistent with antigen-driven expansion, pairs of tumor regions showed higher repertoire overlap (mean roughly 36%) than either tumor-adjacent pairs (around 17%) or tumor-blood pairs (roughly 15%). Only the TCR beta chain was sequenced, which likely underestimates true repertoire diversity because unpaired alpha chains were not captured. The top 250 clones made up a significantly larger repertoire fraction in tumors than in blood (p = 0.039). With just a handful of patients in the study, the authors point out that the findings should be validated in a larger study.

Note on this clonotype: Its recognized antigen is unknown. No base qualities exist here, and no much larger clone lies one base off it.

Using a constant-region primer and ProtoScript II reverse transcriptase, TCRbeta-specific cDNA was reverse-transcribed from 500 ng total RNA. Construction of the TCRbeta libraries relied on three nested rounds of multiplex PCR, following a slightly modified ARM-PCR procedure. The first two PCR rounds used multiplex TRBV1-TRBV30 forward primers with a Cbeta reverse primer, each for 10 cycles. Sample barcodes and Illumina adapters were attached in a final 25-cycle PCR using Deep VentR polymerase. Before sequencing, amplicons between 200 and 500 bp were purified from gel using a QIAquick gel extraction kit. An Illumina HiSeq 2500 was used to sequence the TCRbeta amplicons with 250-bp paired-end reads. The authors' pipeline ran thus. Trimmomatic v0.33 was used to quality-trim the reads, and FLASH v1.2.11 was used to merge paired reads so that full CDR3 sequences could be recovered. V, D and J germline segments were assigned to the rearranged TCRbeta sequences using MiGEC v1.2.1b. Clonotype statistics, along with Shannon-Wiener diversity indices, were calculated using VDJtools v1.0.0. Except for diversity analysis, only the 250 most abundant clonotypes of each sample were used in subsequent analyses to reduce sampling bias. TCRdb handled the public reads itself, with Q25 trimming in fastp and clone calling in MiXCR, and kept productive beta chains. Every distinct CDR3 protein forms one entry, paired with its most common genes and DNA. These V and J calls are TCRdb output, not the study's own analysis. This sample is represented by some 180,000 distinct CDR3 sequences; about 60% of them were singletons. The top ten clones comprise 72% of the sample.

CDR1 and CDR2, looked up from the germline V gene, are SGHAT and FQNNGV. CDR3 length: 15 amino acids, cysteine to phenylalanine. Only CDR3 DNA is held: 45 bases, read in frame from base 1. RNA from unsorted whole blood was extracted with TRIzol reagent, and germline DNA was obtained with the DNeasy Blood & Tissue kit. Chronic HBV infection was present in the patients, and the patients were treatment-naive at sampling. About 3.7 milliliters of peripheral blood were collected into K2EDTA tubes before surgery. Material for sequencing was peripheral blood. This chain is built from TRBV11-2 and TRBJ2-3, and TRBD1 matches 8 of the central bases. This TCR came from a man aged 35 to 55 with primary liver carcinoma and hepatitis B virus infection. The CDR3 region has the sequence CVSRPPGGYADTQYF. The DNA is as follows: TGTGTCAGTAGACCCCCAGGGGGCTACGCAGATACGCAGTATTTT.